These 23 T cell receptor beta chains were all obtained from the same sample, sequenced in a study of CD8 T cells in ankylosing spondylitis. TCRdb re-analysed the 5' RACE reads in MiXCR, keeping a single row per CDR3 protein. The data hold around 300,000 distinct CDR3 sequences, with roughly 20% observed a single time. Sequenced material: blood, either unsorted or a sorted T cell fraction (not recorded which). These receptors all come from a female donor with ankylosing spondylitis or in good health (not recorded which).

This sequence joins TRBV29-1 and TRBJ2-5, with D possibly matching TRBD2 (6 bases). The CDR3 extends over 15 amino acids. The V gene's germline CDR1 is SQVTM and CDR2 ANQGSEA. V was cut by 7 bases and J by 2 bases, with 20 bases left in between. The CDR3 nucleotides are TGCAGCGACGGAGGGGCTAGGGAGTTGCAAGAGACCCAGTACTTC. Protein: CSDGGARELQETQYF.

The table lists this clonotype with a few counts. The chain couples TRBV4-3 to TRBJ2-2; no reliable D call. The CDR3 is 15 amino acids. CDR1 is LGHNA, CDR2 YSLEER, per germline. Trimming stripped 1 base from V and 1 base from J, with 7 bases between. The CDR3 sequence: CASSQVFGNTGELFF. The CDR3 DNA reads TGCGCCAGCAGCCAAGTGTTTGGGAACACCGGGGAGCTGTTTTTT.

V and J are TRBV24-1 and TRBJ2-3, with D possibly being TRBD2 (6 bases). The CDR3 runs to 16 residues. V lost 5 bases and J lost 3, with 17 bases in between. The germline CDR1 and CDR2 sequences are KGHDR and SFDVKD. The CDR3 bases are TGTGCCACCAGTGGCCAAGGAGGGTTAGGGACAGATACGCAGTATTTT. Translated, it gives CATSGQGGLGTDTQYF.

This clonotype was detected only a few times. The chain carries TRBV18 and TRBJ2-1; D is undetermined. This CDR3 has 13 amino acids. The V gene lost 2 bases and the J gene lost 5 bases, with 7 bases spanning the gap. In germline, CDR1 is KGHSH, CDR2 LQKENI. Here the CDR3 reads CASSPSMDNEQFF. The CDR3 DNA reads as TGTGCCAGCTCACCATCTATGGACAATGAGCAGTTCTTC.

The chain has TRBV7-6 and TRBJ1-4, with 9 nucleotides matching TRBD1. Germline V gives CDR1 SGHVS, CDR2 FNYEAQ. V shed 5 bases and J 8 bases; nucleotides not matched to a gene: 6. The CDR3 sequence is 14 residues long. In DNA form, the CDR3 reads TGTGCCAGCAGCCTCGGACAGGGGAGGGAAAAACTGTTTTTT. Translated: CASSLGQGREKLFF.

The V and J genes are TRBV10-3 and TRBJ2-2; 15 bases match TRBD2. In germline, CDR1 is ENHRY, CDR2 SYGVKD. Trimming at V came to 0 bases and at J to 5 bases, leaving 7 bases not matched to a gene. This CDR3 is 19 amino acids long. DNA of the CDR3: TGTGCCATCAGTGAGTCGACCGGGACTAGCGGGAGGCATACCGGGGAGCTGTTTTTT. This codes for CAISESTGTSGRHTGELFF.

This clonotype was detected a few times. The gene calls are TRBV9 and TRBJ1-1; a weak D match, TRBD1 (5 bases). The CDR3 has 13 residues. Per germline, CDR1 SGDLS and CDR2 YYNGEE. V shed 3 bases and J shed 8 bases, with 14 bases lying between them. The CDR3 region has the DNA TGTGCCAGCAGCGGCAGGGAGGGGAGGGAAGCTTTCTTT. Encoded protein: CASSGREGREAFF.

V and J are TRBV6-5 and TRBJ2-1; perhaps TRBD1 as D (6 bases). Germline V gene data show CDR1 as MNHEY and CDR2 as SVGAGI. The CDR3 runs to 15 residues. Trimming pared 4 bases from V and 10 bases from J, leaving 20 bases between. The DNA of the CDR3 is TGTGCCAGCAGTTCCAGATATACAGGGTCCCACGAGCAGTTCTTC. Translated: CASSSRYTGSHEQFF.

A remark on this clonotype: This may be a read error: a much more frequent sequence differs by one nucleotide. Here the CDR3 DNA reads TGTACCAGCAGTTTAGTGCCTACCCATGAGCAGTACTTC. Its protein is CTSSLVPTHEQYF. The genes are TRBV12-3 or TRBV12-4 and TRBJ2-7; D gene unclear. The length of the CDR3 is 13 residues.

This clonotype was seen a handful of times. The gene calls are TRBV6-1 and TRBJ1-5; D call uncertain. V was pared by 6 bases and J by 0 bases, with 9 bases between. Germline CDR1 MNHNS, CDR2 SASEGT. This CDR3 contains 14 residues. The chain's CDR3 is CASRPSNSNQPQHF. CDR3 DNA sequence: TGTGCCAGCAGGCCGAGTAATAGCAATCAGCCCCAGCATTTT.

This clonotype occurred a few times. The genes are TRBV25-1 and TRBJ2-4; TRBD1 or TRBD2 may be the D gene (5 bases each). The CDR3 has 15 residues. Germline CDR1 is MGHDK and CDR2 is SYGVNS. V lost 1 base and J lost 5, with 12 bases in between. The CDR3 protein is CASSEFGRDQNIQYF. CDR3 DNA sequence: TGTGCCAGCAGTGAATTTGGCCGGGACCAAAACATTCAGTACTTC.

This clonotype turned up a few times. V usage is TRBV6-1 and J usage is TRBJ2-1; 8 bases are shared with TRBD2. Trimming cost V 10 bases and J 6 bases; bases outside gene matches: 17. The CDR3 is made up of 16 amino acids. CDR1 is MNHNS and CDR2 is SASEGT in the germline V gene. CDR3 sequence: CAIRTARRLAGNEQFF. The DNA for the CDR3 is TGTGCCATCCGGACGGCCAGGAGGCTAGCGGGCAATGAGCAGTTCTTC.

This clonotype was seen a few times. This chain links TRBV20-1 with TRBJ2-3, with 10 bases lining up with TRBD1. Germline V CDR1 and CDR2: DFQATT, SNEGSKA (reference sequence). The CDR3 extends over 17 amino acids. Germline trimming cut 4 bases from V and 2 bases from J; bases unmatched to any gene: 12. The CDR3 nucleotides read TGCAGTGCTACGTCGGTCGGGACAGGGGTTAACACAGATACGCAGTATTTT. It encodes CSATSVGTGVNTDTQYF.

In its sample, this clonotype was seen a few times. This rearrangement joins TRBV11-2 to TRBJ2-5, with D tentatively TRBD2 (6 bases). The CDR3 is 13 amino acids. With 3 bases removed from V and 5 bases from J, the gap between germline ends came to 10 bases. Germline CDR1 and CDR2: SGHAT and FQNNGV. CDR3 sequence reads: CASSFGLAETQYF. The CDR3 bases are TGTGCCAGCAGCTTCGGGCTAGCGGAGACCCAGTACTTC.

The sample holds a few counts of this clonotype. The V and J genes are TRBV29-1 and TRBJ1-3; TRBD1 agrees at 7 bases. CDR3 length: 14 residues. V was clipped by 6 bases and J by 5 bases; unmatched bases: 10. Germline CDR1 SQVTM, CDR2 ANQGSEA. Here the CDR3 reads CSVTSGTARNTIYF. In DNA, the CDR3 is TGCAGCGTGACATCCGGGACAGCGAGAAACACCATATATTTT.

This clonotype occurred many times. This rearrangement joins TRBV18 to TRBJ1-2; no clear D gene. The CDR3 extends over 15 amino acids. Germline V CDR1 and CDR2: KGHSH, LQKENI. V was pared by 3 bases and J by 2 bases, with 13 bases between. The CDR3 loop reads CASSPPSGTNYGYTF. The CDR3 DNA follows: TGTGCCAGCTCACCGCCTTCGGGCACCAACTATGGCTACACCTTC. The full variable domain, in which reference TRBV18 and TRBJ1-2 provide the parts outside the CDR3, is NAGVMQNPRHLVRRRGQEARLRCSPMKGHSHVYWYRQLPEEGLKFMVYLQKENIIDESGMPKERFSAEFPKEGPSILRIQQVVRGDSAAYFCASSPPSGTNYGYTFGSGTRLTVV.

The gene calls are TRBV6-2 or TRBV6-3 and TRBJ2-7; 7 bases are shared with TRBD2. The CDR3 is made up of 16 amino acids. V shed 5 bases and J 1 base; nucleotides not matched to a gene: 11. Germline V gene data show CDR1 as MNHEY and CDR2 as SVGEGT. The DNA of the CDR3 is TGTGCCAGCAGTATCGCCCCCGGGACTACGTCCTACGAGCAGTACTTC. Translating gives CASSIAPGTTSYEQYF.

The chain couples TRBV6-1 to TRBJ2-1; no firm D call. Looked up from germline, CDR1 is MNHNS and CDR2 is SASEGT. Trimming took 6 bases from V and 3 from J, leaving 12 bases between them. The CDR3 contains 14 residues. The CDR3, as DNA: TGTGCCAGCAGGTCTAGTTCTCTCTACAATGAGCAGTTCTTC. Protein product: CASRSSSLYNEQFF.

The rearrangement links TRBV19 to TRBJ2-1, with D possibly TRBD2 on 6 matching bases. V lost 6 bases to trimming and J lost 6 bases, with 21 bases between them. The CDR3 is 16 residues long. Per the germline V gene, CDR1 is LNHDA and CDR2 is SQIVND (reference sequence). The CDR3 spells CASSIQTGLPTNEQFF. In DNA, the CDR3 is TGTGCCAGTAGCATACAAACGGGACTTCCAACCAATGAGCAGTTCTTC.

CDR3 in amino acids: CASSLDLMNTEAFF. The CDR3 DNA is TGTGCCAGCAGTCTAGACCTCATGAACACTGAAGCTTTCTTT. This chain uses TRBV6-2 or TRBV6-3 with TRBJ1-1; D gene unclear. Trimming removed 5 bases from V and 0 bases from J, with 10 bases in between. The CDR3 consists of 14 residues. Looked up from germline, CDR1 is MNHEY and CDR2 is SVGEGT.

This clonotype was counted a few times. The chain is built from TRBV6-6 and TRBJ2-7; D remains ambiguous. Trimming took 2 bases from V and 6 from J, leaving 5 bases between them. This CDR3 region has 11 residues. Per the germline V gene, CDR1 is MNHNY and CDR2 is SVGAGI (reference sequence). CDR3 loop: CASSYRSEQYF. CDR3 DNA sequence: TGTGCCAGCAGTTACCGATCCGAGCAGTACTTC.

The rearrangement uses TRBV12-3 or TRBV12-4 and TRBJ2-1; TRBD2 is a possible D gene (7 bases). The CDR3 length is 14 residues. The V and J ends lost 7 bases and 9 bases respectively, with 19 bases between them. CDR3 in amino acids: CASTQRGRGVEQFF. The DNA for the CDR3 is TGTGCCAGCACACAAAGGGGGAGGGGGGTTGAGCAGTTCTTC.

The chain carries TRBV9 and TRBJ1-3; D is possibly TRBD1 (5 bases). The CDR3 sequence is 15 residues long. Per germline, CDR1 SGDLS and CDR2 YYNGEE. V shed 0 bases and J shed 0 bases, with 7 bases lying between them. The CDR3 sequence: CASSVGGSSGNTIYF. In DNA form, the CDR3 reads TGTGCCAGCAGCGTAGGGGGGAGCTCTGGAAACACCATATATTTT.